The 24 T cell receptor beta chains presented below share a single source sample, sequenced in a study of cytomegalovirus exposure and HLA in healthy donors. PCR primers comprised 60 Vbeta and 13 Jbeta primers. Assay used: immunoSEQ multiplex PCR; TCRdb lists only in-frame clones, some missing. The table lists some 110,000 clones, approximately 80% of them singletons. The sample comprised PBMCs. These receptors came from a middle-aged man in good health and CMV-seropositive.

The CDR3 spells CASSLSLPDTQYF. The CDR3 DNA reads as TGTGCCAGCAGCCTTAGCCTGCCAGATACGCAGTATTTT. The chain carries TRBV11-2 and TRBJ2-3, with no clear D. V was clipped by 5 bases and J by 4 bases, with 10 bases between them. The CDR3 runs to 13 residues. Germline V gene lookup returns CDR1 SGHAT and CDR2 FQNNGV.

The rearrangement uses TRBV6-5 and TRBJ2-3; D is possibly TRBD1 (6 bases). Germline assignment: CDR1 MNHEY and CDR2 SVGAGI. Trimming pared 4 bases from V and 2 bases from J, leaving 7 bases between. This CDR3 has 13 amino acids. In DNA form, the CDR3 reads TGTGCCAGCAGTTCAGGGGACACAGATACGCAGTATTTT. It is translated as CASSSGDTDTQYF.

V is TRBV19 and J is TRBJ1-5, with D maybe TRBD1 (6 bases). The V and J ends lost 5 bases and 0 bases respectively, with 20 bases between them. CDR3 length equals 18 residues. Germline V lookup: CDR1 LNHDA, CDR2 SQIVND (reference sequence). CDR3 region: CASSVSSDRRFSNQPQHF. For the CDR3, the DNA is TGTGCCAGTAGTGTATCAAGCGACAGGAGATTTAGCAATCAGCCCCAGCATTTT.

The chain recombines TRBV2 with TRBJ2-6; D possibly corresponds to TRBD2 (6 bases). CDR3 length: 16 residues. V was cut by 4 bases and J by 1 base, with 11 bases left in between. CDR1 SNHLY and CDR2 FYNNEI come from the germline V gene. The CDR3 loop reads CASSGQGGSGANVLTF. CDR3 bases: TGTGCCAGCAGTGGGCAGGGAGGATCTGGGGCCAACGTCCTGACTTTC.

In its sample, this clone was seen once. V and J are TRBV5-1 and TRBJ1-1; TRBD1 matches 7 bases. Germline lookup yields CDR1 SGHRS and CDR2 YFSETQ. The CDR3 has 15 residues. Trimming removed 0 bases from V and 1 base from J; junction bases left unmatched: 3. This CDR3 is CASSLGGGPNTEAFF. The CDR3 DNA reads TGCGCCAGCAGCTTGGGAGGGGGCCCGAACACTGAAGCTTTCTTT.

The chain couples TRBV4-1 to TRBJ2-1; 14 bases agree with TRBD2. This CDR3 contains 18 residues. Unmatched junction bases numbered 12, after V lost 3 bases and J lost 8 bases. In germline, CDR1 is MGHRA, CDR2 YSYEKL. CDR3 region: CASSHRGTSGGSVDEQFF. The CDR3 DNA sequence: TGCGCCAGCAGCCACCGCGGGACTAGCGGGGGATCGGTGGATGAGCAGTTCTTC.

The chain links TRBV6-1 to TRBJ2-2; D is perhaps TRBD1 (6 bases). The V gene lost 10 bases and the J gene lost 1 base, with 16 bases spanning the gap. Germline CDR1 and CDR2: MNHNS and SASEGT. This CDR3 region has 15 residues. CDR3 sequence reads: CAILTRGLNTGELFF. The CDR3 nucleotides are TGTGCCATCCTTACCAGGGGCTTGAACACCGGGGAGCTGTTTTTT.

This clone was seen more than once but under ten times. The chain recombines TRBV19 with TRBJ1-2, with D uncertain. Germline V gene sequence: CDR1 LNHDA, CDR2 SQIVND (reference sequence). Trimming took 3 bases from V and 4 from J, leaving 12 bases between them. The CDR3 length is 14 residues. The CDR3 DNA reads as TGTGCCAGTAGTATGGAGGTGGGAGTCTATGGCTACACCTTC. It encodes CASSMEVGVYGYTF.

The V and J genes are TRBV11-2 and TRBJ2-5; D might be TRBD1 (6 bases). Germline assignment: CDR1 SGHAT and CDR2 FQNNGV. The CDR3 extends over 14 amino acids. The V end was cut by 5 bases, the J end by 2 bases, with 12 bases between. DNA for the CDR3: TGTGCCAGCAGCCAGAACAGGGAACAAGAGACCCAGTACTTC. It translates to CASSQNREQETQYF.

The V and J genes are TRBV18 and TRBJ1-1, with TRBD1 as a possible D gene (5 bases). CDR3 length equals 15 residues. Germline-derived CDR1 and CDR2 are KGHSH and LQKENI. Trimming took off 0 bases at V and 0 bases at J, with 8 bases between the two ends. CDR3 bases: TGTGCCAGCTCACCACCGGAGGGGTTGAACACTGAAGCTTTCTTT. It encodes CASSPPEGLNTEAFF.

V and J are TRBV5-4 and TRBJ1-2; TRBD1 matches at 9 bases. The junction had 7 bases not matched to a gene; V was cut back by 7 bases and J by 6 bases. Looked up from germline, CDR1 is SGHNT and CDR2 is YYREEE (reference sequence). The CDR3 runs to 13 residues. DNA of the CDR3: TGTGCCAGCGTAAATGGGACAGGGCATGGCTACACCTTC. Translating gives CASVNGTGHGYTF.

The chain joins TRBV10-2 to TRBJ2-5; possibly TRBD1 for D (6 bases). CDR1 and CDR2 from the germline V gene are WSHSY and SAAADI. Trimming pared 6 bases from V and 1 base from J, leaving 15 bases between. The CDR3 contains 15 residues. Written as DNA, the CDR3 is TGCGCCAGCAGCCAGGGGCCGGGCCTCCAAGAGACCCAGTACTTC. It specifies CASSQGPGLQETQYF.

V usage is TRBV4-1 and J usage is TRBJ1-1, with TRBD1 matching 7 bases. This CDR3 region has 14 residues. The V gene's germline CDR1 is MGHRA and CDR2 YSYEKL. V lost 3 bases to trimming and J lost 3 bases; unmatched junction nucleotides: 4. CDR3 in DNA: TGCGCCAGCAGCCAGCAACAGGGGTACACTGAAGCTTTCTTT. Its protein product is CASSQQQGYTEAFF.

The chain joins TRBV7-2 to TRBJ2-6; D gene ambiguous. Germline V gene lookup returns CDR1 SGHTA and CDR2 FQGNSA. The CDR3 runs 18 residues. Trimming took off 5 bases at V and 0 bases at J, with 17 bases between the two ends. The DNA for the CDR3 is TGTGCCAGCAGCCGGAGAGGCCCCATAATCTCTGGGGCCAACGTCCTGACTTTC. Protein: CASSRRGPIISGANVLTF.

The chain employs TRBV19 and TRBJ2-2, with 8 positions matching TRBD1. Germline CDR1 and CDR2: LNHDA and SQIVND (reference sequence). J lost 1 base, V lost 5 bases, and 3 bases had no gene match. The CDR3 is made up of 15 amino acids. The CDR3 region is CASSFGTGNTGELFF. DNA of the CDR3: TGTGCCAGTAGTTTTGGGACAGGGAACACCGGGGAGCTGTTTTTT.

The V and J genes are TRBV25-1 and TRBJ2-5; D is perhaps TRBD1 (6 bases). The germline gives CDR1 MGHDK, CDR2 SYGVNS. The CDR3 loop spans 16 amino acids. Trimming removed 5 bases from V and 2 bases from J, with 18 bases in between. The CDR3 nucleotides are TGTGCCAGCAGTCCTGTTCAGGGGAAAGGGCAAGAGACCCAGTACTTC. Amino acid sequence: CASSPVQGKGQETQYF.

This clone has just a few counts. This chain joins TRBV4-3 and TRBJ1-1; D remains ambiguous. The CDR3 spans 16 residues. V lost 0 bases and J lost 3, with 14 bases in between. Germline V gene lookup returns CDR1 LGHNA and CDR2 YSLEER. The CDR3 DNA sequence: TGCGCCAGCAGCCAAGAACATAGGGCTAGCGACACTGAAGCTTTCTTT. As protein: CASSQEHRASDTEAFF.

The chain recombines TRBV2 with TRBJ1-2, with D possibly TRBD1 on 5 matching bases. This CDR3 has 14 residues. Germline CDR1 SNHLY, CDR2 FYNNEI. V gave up 3 bases and J gave up 4 bases, with 12 bases separating them. CDR3 DNA sequence: TGTGCCAGCAGTGAGGGGGGAAGGGGCTATGGCTACACCTTC. It yields the protein CASSEGGRGYGYTF. The variable domain in full, completed from reference TRBV2 and TRBJ1-2, reads EPEVTQTPSHQVTQMGQEVILRCVPISNHLYFYWYRQILGQKVEFLVSFYNNEISEKSEIFDDQFSVERPDGSNFTLKIRSTKLEDSAMYFCASSEGGRGYGYTFGSGTRLTVV.

The chain couples TRBV19 to TRBJ1-4; 9 bases agree with TRBD1. Germline loops: CDR1 LNHDA, CDR2 SQIVND (reference sequence). The CDR3 contains 17 residues. V dropped 9 bases and J dropped 3; count of bases not matched to a gene: 14. CDR3 coding DNA: TGTGCCAGCCGAATGTCGGGACAGGGTATGTCTAATGAAAAACTGTTTTTT. Residues: CASRMSGQGMSNEKLFF.

V and J are TRBV7-2 and TRBJ1-2; TRBD1 matches at 11 bases. Germline V gives CDR1 SGHTA, CDR2 FQGNSA. Unmatched junction bases numbered 8, after V lost 0 bases and J lost 8 bases. The CDR3 consists of 16 residues. CDR3 sequence: CASSLALGDRGKGYTF. The CDR3 DNA reads as TGTGCCAGCAGCTTAGCGCTGGGGGACAGGGGGAAGGGCTACACCTTC.

This clone was seen a handful of times. This chain connects TRBV2 to TRBJ1-5; no clear D. V lost 0 bases and J lost 8, with 14 bases in between. This CDR3 is built from 15 residues. CDR1 is SNHLY, CDR2 FYNNEI, per germline. The CDR3 DNA sequence: TGTGCCAGCAGTGAAGCGGTGGGCTCCATGGAGCCCCAGCATTTT. Protein sequence: CASSEAVGSMEPQHF.

This chain joins TRBV6-5 and TRBJ1-1, with D perhaps matching TRBD1 (6 bases). Germline loops: CDR1 MNHEY, CDR2 SVGAGI. CDR3 size: 13 residues. The V end was cut by 8 bases, the J end by 1 base, with 11 bases between. In DNA form, the CDR3 reads TGTGCCAGCGGGCGGGGGCCGAACACTGAAGCTTTCTTT. It codes for CASGRGPNTEAFF.

The CDR3 region has the DNA TGTGCTAGTGGTTTGGGTAGCGGGACCAGGGCGCAGCATTTT. This gives the protein CASGLGSGTRAQHF. The V call is TRBV12-5, the J call TRBJ1-5; perhaps TRBD1 as D (5 bases). This CDR3 region has 14 residues. The V gene lost 1 base and the J gene lost 13 bases, with 17 bases spanning the gap. CDR1 and CDR2 from the germline V gene are LGHNT and FRNRAP.

The chain is built from TRBV2 and TRBJ2-7; 11 bases fit TRBD2. V trimming: 4 bases; J trimming: 5 bases; junction bases outside the gene matches: 7. The CDR3 covers 15 residues. The germline CDR1 and CDR2 sequences are SNHLY and FYNNEI. The CDR3, as DNA: TGTGCCAGCAGTGCACTAGCGGGGGCCCCCAACGAGCAGTACTTC. Its translation: CASSALAGAPNEQYF.